What follows is one T cell receptor beta chain and its context. Its specificity is unknown. CDR3 size: 15 residues. Germline V gene lookup returns CDR1 SGHKS and CDR2 YYEKEE (reference sequence). V was pared by 0 bases and J by 0 bases, with 6 bases between. Sequenced by immunoSEQ multiplex PCR; TCRdb stores in-frame clones only, minus some. The sample lists about 120,000 clones, around 89% seen once, with around 10% in the top ten. This specimen belongs to a study of T cell responses to AZD1222 COVID-19 vaccine. Regarding the study as a whole: Regions left unmutated in variants are reportedly the target of nearly half of spike-specific TCRs.

This chain uses TRBV5-5 with TRBJ1-4; D not certain. This TCR came from an adult in good health. The sequenced sample was peripheral blood, obtained on day 0 of MenACWY control vaccination. The CDR3 spells CASSLVGSTNEKLFF. For the CDR3, the DNA is TGTGCCAGCAGCTTGGTCGGATCAACTAATGAAAAACTGTTTTTT.